Listed below are T cell receptor beta chains from one sample, sequenced in a study of CD8 T cells in Susac syndrome. TCRdb independently ran MiXCR on the immunoSEQ multiplex PCR reads; one entry per CDR3 protein. The table records just under 95,000 distinct CDR3 sequences, just under 95% of them present only once. The sequenced sample was CD4+ T cells from PBMCs. Receptors originate from a human donor with Susac syndrome. The CDR3 runs from the conserved cysteine through the conserved F or W. Each record gives: J gene, D gene, V gene, clone size, CDR3 protein, CDR3 DNA. A D gene is named only where the DNA matches it firmly. Not every row has a clone size; where given, it reads once, few, many or a size class.

j_gene: TRBJ1-1
d_gene: TRBD1
v_gene: TRBV29-1
abundance: -
CDR3aa: CSATGTGGTEAFF
CDR3nt: TGCAGCGCTACCGGGACAGGGGGGACTGAAGCTTTCTTT

j_gene: TRBJ2-2
d_gene: TRBD1
v_gene: TRBV24-1
abundance: -
CDR3aa: CATSGQGVTGELFF
CDR3nt: TGTGCCACCAGCGGACAGGGGGTCACCGGGGAGCTGTTTTTT

j_gene: TRBJ2-3
d_gene: -
v_gene: TRBV3-1
abundance: -
CDR3aa: CASSPAWDTQYF
CDR3nt: TGTGCCAGCAGCCCCGCTTGGGATACGCAGTATTTT

j_gene: TRBJ1-5
d_gene: -
v_gene: TRBV28
abundance: once
CDR3aa: CASSKTDLFRPQHF
CDR3nt: TGTGCCAGCAGCAAGACAGACCTTTTTCGGCCCCAGCATTTT

j_gene: TRBJ2-5
d_gene: -
v_gene: TRBV6-5
abundance: -
CDR3aa: CASRAPKETQYF
CDR3nt: TGTGCCAGCAGGGCCCCAAAAGAGACCCAGTACTTC

j_gene: TRBJ2-5
d_gene: -
v_gene: TRBV7-2
abundance: -
CDR3aa: CASSFLRGGETQYF
CDR3nt: TGTGCCAGCAGCTTTCTCCGAGGGGGGGAGACCCAGTACTTC

j_gene: TRBJ2-7
d_gene: -
v_gene: TRBV12-3/TRBV12-4
abundance: -
CDR3aa: CASSLRKTALSSYEQYF
CDR3nt: TGTGCCAGCAGTTTACGGAAGACAGCCCTAAGCTCCTACGAGCAGTACTTC

j_gene: TRBJ1-5
d_gene: TRBD1
v_gene: TRBV6-1
abundance: once
CDR3aa: CASSRFNGQGSNQPQHF
CDR3nt: TGTGCCAGCAGCCGCTTTAATGGACAGGGAAGCAATCAGCCCCAGCATTTT

j_gene: TRBJ1-2
d_gene: -
v_gene: TRBV6-6
abundance: -
CDR3aa: CASSFSGAANRGYTF
CDR3nt: TGTGCCAGCAGTTTTTCCGGGGCCGCTAATCGGGGCTACACCTTC

j_gene: TRBJ1-1
d_gene: TRBD1
v_gene: TRBV7-2
abundance: -
CDR3aa: CASSLEGARNTEAFF
CDR3nt: TGTGCCAGCAGCTTAGAGGGGGCGCGGAACACTGAAGCTTTCTTT

j_gene: TRBJ1-2
d_gene: -
v_gene: TRBV30
abundance: -
CDR3aa: CAWSMDSVDTF
CDR3nt: TGTGCCTGGAGTATGGACAGTGTCGACACCTTC

j_gene: TRBJ2-3
d_gene: TRBD1
v_gene: TRBV24-1
abundance: -
CDR3aa: CATSGGGQGERTQYF
CDR3nt: TGTGCCACCAGTGGAGGGGGACAGGGGGAGAGGACGCAGTATTTT

j_gene: TRBJ1-5
d_gene: TRBD1
v_gene: TRBV20-1
abundance: once
CDR3aa: CSARGTGGQPQHF
CDR3nt: TGCAGTGCTAGAGGGACAGGGGGACAGCCCCAGCATTTT

j_gene: TRBJ2-5
d_gene: -
v_gene: TRBV7-2
abundance: -
CDR3aa: CASSDWDNPWETQYF
CDR3nt: TGTGCCAGCAGCGATTGGGACAACCCTTGGGAGACCCAGTACTTC

j_gene: TRBJ2-7
d_gene: -
v_gene: TRBV7-9
abundance: -
CDR3aa: CASSLNPYEQYF
CDR3nt: TGTGCCAGCAGCTTAAATCCCTACGAGCAGTACTTC

j_gene: TRBJ2-4
d_gene: TRBD2
v_gene: TRBV20-1
abundance: -
CDR3aa: CSARVTSGGHIQYF
CDR3nt: TGCAGTGCTAGGGTGACTAGCGGGGGCCACATTCAGTACTTC

j_gene: TRBJ1-1
d_gene: TRBD1
v_gene: TRBV9
abundance: -
CDR3aa: CASSAQGVAEAFF
CDR3nt: TGTGCCAGCAGCGCACAGGGGGTGGCTGAAGCTTTCTTT

j_gene: TRBJ2-3
d_gene: TRBD1
v_gene: TRBV14
abundance: -
CDR3aa: CASSQDFWQGGTDTQYF
CDR3nt: TGTGCCAGCAGCCAAGACTTTTGGCAGGGGGGCACAGATACGCAGTATTTT

j_gene: TRBJ1-5
d_gene: TRBD1
v_gene: TRBV20-1
abundance: -
CDR3aa: CSASPGQGDQPQHF
CDR3nt: TGCAGTGCTAGTCCGGGACAGGGGGATCAGCCCCAGCATTTT

j_gene: TRBJ1-1
d_gene: TRBD1
v_gene: TRBV9
abundance: -
CDR3aa: CASSQGQANTEAFF
CDR3nt: TGTGCCAGCAGCCAAGGACAGGCGAACACTGAAGCTTTCTTT

j_gene: TRBJ2-5
d_gene: TRBD2
v_gene: TRBV28
abundance: -
CDR3aa: CASSPHGSGGETQYF
CDR3nt: TGTGCCAGCAGTCCCCATGGGAGCGGGGGAGAGACCCAGTACTTC

j_gene: TRBJ1-6
d_gene: TRBD1
v_gene: TRBV15
abundance: -
CDR3aa: CATSRDAGGISPLHF
CDR3nt: TGTGCCACCAGCAGAGATGCAGGGGGTATTTCACCCCTCCACTTT

j_gene: TRBJ1-2
d_gene: -
v_gene: TRBV15
abundance: -
CDR3aa: CATSPLPGQGYTF
CDR3nt: TGTGCCACCAGCCCCCTTCCAGGGCAGGGCTACACCTTC

j_gene: TRBJ1-5
d_gene: -
v_gene: TRBV19
abundance: -
CDR3aa: CASSVLPTFSNQPQHF
CDR3nt: TGTGCCAGTAGTGTCCTCCCGACTTTTAGCAATCAGCCCCAGCATTTT

j_gene: TRBJ2-3
d_gene: -
v_gene: TRBV2
abundance: -
CDR3aa: CASRDRFSLDTQYF
CDR3nt: TGTGCCAGCAGGGACCGTTTCAGTCTAGATACGCAGTATTTT